The sequence of this T cell receptor (beta chain) was determined in a study of regulatory T cells in long-lasting Graves disease. Study findings and constraints: Rather than thyroid tissue, only peripheral blood underwent study. Reduced TCR diversity was observed in persistent Graves' patients versus newly diagnosed patients.

The CDR3 is 14 residues long. CDR1 and CDR2 (germline): SGHDT, YYEEEE. The ends lost 0 bases at V and 8 bases at J; junction bases unmatched: 3. CDR3 regions were amplified by Arm-PCR using iRepertoire HTBI primers to build TCR beta libraries. TCRdb recomputed calls from the multiplex PCR reads with MiXCR, one row per CDR3 protein. The profile shows 400,000 to 500,000 distinct CDR3 sequences, less than 25% of them singletons. The time point denotes: persistent/refractory GD, antithyroid drugs over 5 years with positive TRAb. RNA extracted from PBMCs served as the sequencing template. This clonotype was counted between two and nine times. What it binds is unknown.

The input for sequencing was peripheral blood mononuclear cells (PBMCs), taken when the disease was refractory, from a patient treated with antithyroid drugs. The sequence came from a female donor with Graves disease. The genes are TRBV5-6 and TRBJ1-4; 8 nucleotides match TRBD1. CDR3 nucleotide sequence: TGTGCCAGCAGCTTGGCAGGGGGCGTGGAAAAACTGTTTTTT. It encodes CASSLAGGVEKLFF.